This entry concerns a single T cell receptor (beta chain). Its antigen is unknown. This sample is drawn from a study of blood T cells in healthy people across ages. General study findings and limits: Both higher diversity and more naive CD4+ cells marked long-lived donors when set against aged donors.

Together with a sample-barcoded 5' primer, a J-beta primer mix was included in a second PCR lasting about 7 to 11 cycles. Every molecule of cDNA carried a tag from a template-switch adaptor with 12 random nucleotides. Each CDR3 protein gets one entry after TCRdb re-called the 5' RACE reads with MiXCR. The sample yields 1.5 million to 2 million distinct CDR3 sequences, around half seen once. The CDR3 is made up of 15 amino acids. The germline V gene encodes CDR1 DFQATT and CDR2 SNEGSKA (reference sequence). V was pared by 3 bases and J by 9 bases, with 14 bases of the junction left unmatched. The sequencing sample was made of blood. The source is a woman between 35 and 50 years old in good health. The V call is TRBV20-1, the J call TRBJ2-7; 10 bases fit TRBD2. The CDR3 loop reads CSASPVSGGAMLQYF. CDR3 nucleotide sequence: TGCAGTGCTAGCCCTGTGAGCGGGGGGGCAATGTTGCAGTACTTC.